This T cell receptor beta chain was recorded in a study of shared clonotypes between healthy human individuals. Only one count was recorded for this clone. Positively selected for CCR7, the CD45RO-negative cells used as naive CD8 cells excluded terminally differentiated effector memory CD45RA+ cells. Assay used: immunoSEQ multiplex PCR; TCRdb lists only in-frame clones, some missing. The sample has a few million clones, around 93% seen once. The length of the CDR3 is 11 residues. The V end was cut by 2 bases, the J end by 11 bases, with 10 bases between. The germline CDR1 and CDR2 sequences are SGHTS and YDEGEE.

Sequencing input: naive CD8+ T cells from PBMCs. The chain combines TRBV5-8 with TRBJ1-1, with D unresolved. This receptor was obtained from a man younger than 35 in good health. Some clones in this sample may be carry-over from other donors' samples. The CDR3 DNA sequence: TGTGCCAGCAGCTTCGGCTACGCGGCTTTCTTT. Encoded protein: CASSFGYAAFF. Full variable domain (rest looked up from reference TRBV5-8 and TRBJ1-1): EAGVTQSPTHLIKTRGQQATLRCSPISGHTSVYWYQQALGLGLQFLLWYDEGEERNRGNFPPRFSGRQFPNYSSELNVNALELEDSALYLCASSFGYAAFFGQGTRLTVV.